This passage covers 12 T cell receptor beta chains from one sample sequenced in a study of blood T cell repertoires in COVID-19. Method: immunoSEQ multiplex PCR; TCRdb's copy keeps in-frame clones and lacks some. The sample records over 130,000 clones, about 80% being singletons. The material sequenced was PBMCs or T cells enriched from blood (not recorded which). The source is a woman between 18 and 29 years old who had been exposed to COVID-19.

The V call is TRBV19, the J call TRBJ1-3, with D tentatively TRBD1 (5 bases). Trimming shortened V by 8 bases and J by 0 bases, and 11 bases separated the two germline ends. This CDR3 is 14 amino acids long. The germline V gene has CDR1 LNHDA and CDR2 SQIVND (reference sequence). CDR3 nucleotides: TGTGCCAGTTCGGACACAGGCTCTGGAAACACCATATATTTT. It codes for CASSDTGSGNTIYF.

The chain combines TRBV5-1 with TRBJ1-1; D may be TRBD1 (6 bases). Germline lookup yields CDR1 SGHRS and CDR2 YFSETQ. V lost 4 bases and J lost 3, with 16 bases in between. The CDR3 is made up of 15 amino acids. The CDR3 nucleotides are TGCGCCAGCAGCGGAAGATCGGGGGGCGACACTGAAGCTTTCTTT. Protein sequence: CASSGRSGGDTEAFF.

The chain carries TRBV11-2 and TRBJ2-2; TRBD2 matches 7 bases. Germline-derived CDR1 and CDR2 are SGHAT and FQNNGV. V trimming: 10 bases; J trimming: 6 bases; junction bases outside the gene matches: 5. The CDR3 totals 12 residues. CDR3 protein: CATPREAGELFF. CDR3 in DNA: TGTGCCACTCCCCGGGAGGCCGGGGAGCTGTTTTTT.

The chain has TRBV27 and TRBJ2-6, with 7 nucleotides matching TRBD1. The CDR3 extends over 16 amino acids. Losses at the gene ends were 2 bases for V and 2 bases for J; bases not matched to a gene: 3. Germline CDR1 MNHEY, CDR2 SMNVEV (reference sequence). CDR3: CASSLDRVPGANVLTF. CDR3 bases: TGTGCCAGCAGTTTAGACAGGGTCCCTGGGGCCAACGTCCTGACTTTC.

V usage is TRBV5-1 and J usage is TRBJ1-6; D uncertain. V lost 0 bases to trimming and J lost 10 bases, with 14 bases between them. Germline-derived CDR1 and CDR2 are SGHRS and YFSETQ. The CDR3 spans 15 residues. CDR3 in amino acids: CASSLGLTPKSPLHF. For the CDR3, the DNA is TGCGCCAGCAGCTTGGGCCTGACACCGAAATCACCCCTCCACTTT.

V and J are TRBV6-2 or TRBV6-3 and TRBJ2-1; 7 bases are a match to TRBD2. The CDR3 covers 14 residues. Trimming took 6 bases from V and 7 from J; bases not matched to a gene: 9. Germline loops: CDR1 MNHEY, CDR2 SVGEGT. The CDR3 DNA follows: TGTGCCAGCAGCCCGTCTGGCGGGAGTAATGAGCAGTTCTTC. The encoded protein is CASSPSGGSNEQFF.

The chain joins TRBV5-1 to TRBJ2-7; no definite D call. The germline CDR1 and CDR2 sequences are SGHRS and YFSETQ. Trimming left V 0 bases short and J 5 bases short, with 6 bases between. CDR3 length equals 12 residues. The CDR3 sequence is CASSLAGNEQYF. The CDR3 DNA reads TGCGCCAGCAGCTTGGCAGGCAACGAGCAGTACTTC.

The CDR3: CASRGGPRGGGWGTGELFF. CDR3 in DNA: TGTGCCAGCAGGGGGGGGCCCCGTGGGGGGGGCTGGGGCACCGGGGAGCTGTTTTTT. The chain joins TRBV28 to TRBJ2-2; TRBD2 is a possible D gene (7 bases). Germline V gives CDR1 MDHEN, CDR2 SYDVKM. V lost 6 bases and J lost 4, with 27 bases in between. This CDR3 is 19 amino acids long.

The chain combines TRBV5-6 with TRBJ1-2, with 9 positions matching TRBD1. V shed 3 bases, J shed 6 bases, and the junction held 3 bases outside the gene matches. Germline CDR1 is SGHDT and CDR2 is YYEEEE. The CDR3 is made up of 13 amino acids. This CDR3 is CASSSRTGDGYTF. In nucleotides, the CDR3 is TGTGCCAGCAGCTCCCGGACAGGGGATGGCTACACCTTC.

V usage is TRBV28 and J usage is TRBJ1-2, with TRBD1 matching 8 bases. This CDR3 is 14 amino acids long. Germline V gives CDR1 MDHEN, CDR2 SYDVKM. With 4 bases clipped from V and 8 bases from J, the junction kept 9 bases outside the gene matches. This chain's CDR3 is CASSSPGQGGGYTF. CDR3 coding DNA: TGTGCCAGCAGTTCTCCAGGACAGGGCGGAGGCTACACCTTC.

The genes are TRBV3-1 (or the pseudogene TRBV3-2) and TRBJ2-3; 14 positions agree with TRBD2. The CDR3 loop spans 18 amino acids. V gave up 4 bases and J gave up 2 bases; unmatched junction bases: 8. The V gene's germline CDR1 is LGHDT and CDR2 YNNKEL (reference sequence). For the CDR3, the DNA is TGTGCCAGCAGCCCCACCGGGACTAGCGGGGGAACCACAGATACGCAGTATTTT. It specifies CASSPTGTSGGTTDTQYF.

CDR3: CASSETDRAPPLHF. The CDR3 DNA follows: TGTGCCAGCAGTGAAACGGACAGGGCGCCACCCCTCCACTTT. The chain carries TRBV6-1 and TRBJ1-6, with 8 bases fitting TRBD1. The germline V gene encodes CDR1 MNHNS and CDR2 SASEGT. Trimming took 2 bases from V and 11 from J; bases not matched to a gene: 5. CDR3 length: 14 residues.